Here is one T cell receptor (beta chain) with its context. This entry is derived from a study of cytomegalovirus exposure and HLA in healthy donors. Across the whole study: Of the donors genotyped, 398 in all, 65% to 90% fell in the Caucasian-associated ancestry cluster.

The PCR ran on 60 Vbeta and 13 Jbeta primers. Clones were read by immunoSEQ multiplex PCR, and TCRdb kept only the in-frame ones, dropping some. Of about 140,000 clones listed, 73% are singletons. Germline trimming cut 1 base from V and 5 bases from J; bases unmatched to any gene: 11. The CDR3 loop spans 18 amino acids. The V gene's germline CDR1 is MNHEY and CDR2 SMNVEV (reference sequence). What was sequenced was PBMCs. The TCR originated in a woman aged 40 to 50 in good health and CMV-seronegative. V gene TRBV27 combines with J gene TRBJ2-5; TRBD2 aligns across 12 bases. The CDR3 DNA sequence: TGTGCCAGCAGTTTATTGGTTCCTAGCGGGGGGGCCTTGGAGACCCAGTACTTC. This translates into CASSLLVPSGGALETQYF.